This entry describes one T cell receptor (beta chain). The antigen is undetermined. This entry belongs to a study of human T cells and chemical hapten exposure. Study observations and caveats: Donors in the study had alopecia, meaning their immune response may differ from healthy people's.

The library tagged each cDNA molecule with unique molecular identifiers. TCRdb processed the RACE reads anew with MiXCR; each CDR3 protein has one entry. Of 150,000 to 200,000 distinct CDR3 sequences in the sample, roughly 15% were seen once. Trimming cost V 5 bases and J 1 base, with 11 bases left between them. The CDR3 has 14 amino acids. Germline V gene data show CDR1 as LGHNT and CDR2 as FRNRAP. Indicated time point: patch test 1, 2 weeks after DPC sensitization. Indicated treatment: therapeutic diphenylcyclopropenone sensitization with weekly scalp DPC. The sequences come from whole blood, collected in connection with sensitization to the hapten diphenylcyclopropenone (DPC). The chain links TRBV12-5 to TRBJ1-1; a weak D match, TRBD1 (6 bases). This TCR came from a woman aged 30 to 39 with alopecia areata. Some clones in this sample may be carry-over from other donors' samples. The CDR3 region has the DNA TGTGCTAGTGGTCGGGGCAGGGGGAACACTGAAGCTTTCTTT. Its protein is CASGRGRGNTEAFF.